Each of the 30 T cell receptor beta chains below was sequenced from the same sample in a study of blood T cell repertoires in COVID-19. Here immunoSEQ multiplex PCR was the method, and the copy in TCRdb shows in-frame clones only, minus some. The sample carries about 98,000 clones, less than 85% recorded once. The sample taken for sequencing was peripheral blood. The receptors stem from a man in his 70s with active or convalescent COVID-19.

The chain carries TRBV5-6 and TRBJ2-5; 10 bases line up with TRBD2. CDR3 size: 15 residues. J lost 5 bases, V lost 1 base, and 5 bases had no gene match. CDR1 and CDR2 (germline): SGHDT, YYEEEE. The CDR3 is CASSLRAGGKETQYF. As DNA, the CDR3 is TGTGCCAGCAGCTTGCGAGCGGGGGGGAAGGAGACCCAGTACTTC.

This chain joins TRBV12-3 or TRBV12-4 and TRBJ2-1; no clear D gene. The CDR3 length is 12 residues. Trimming removed 4 bases at V and 3 bases at J, with 4 bases between. Written as DNA, the CDR3 is TGTGCCAGCAGTTCTGTCTACAATGAGCAGTTCTTC. It translates to CASSSVYNEQFF.

The rearrangement joins TRBV7-2 to TRBJ1-1, with D hard to call. Between the trimmed V and J ends, which lost 2 bases and 7 bases, there was a span of 11 bases. Germline V gives CDR1 SGHTA, CDR2 FQGNSA. CDR3 length equals 13 residues. DNA of the CDR3: TGTGCCAGCAGCTTACGGTCCCGGGGTGAAGCTTTCTTT. This gives the protein CASSLRSRGEAFF.

The V gene is TRBV18, the J gene TRBJ2-5; D is perhaps TRBD2 (6 bases). Germline values: CDR1 KGHSH, CDR2 LQKENI. The CDR3 sequence is 15 residues long. V lost 3 bases, J lost 4 bases, and 15 bases lay in between. In nucleotides, the CDR3 is TGTGCCAGCTCACCGGTTGGGCAGGGAGGAGAGACCCAGTACTTC. Its protein product is CASSPVGQGGETQYF.

The rearrangement links TRBV7-2 to TRBJ1-6; unclear D gene. Germline assignment: CDR1 SGHTA and CDR2 FQGNSA. CDR3 length: 14 amino acids. Trimming took 3 bases from V and 7 from J, leaving 10 bases between them. DNA of the CDR3: TGTGCCAGCAGCTTCTCAGGCACCAATTCACCCCTCCACTTT. This gives the protein CASSFSGTNSPLHF.

The V gene is TRBV11-2, the J gene TRBJ2-7, with 12 bases matching TRBD2. Trimming cost V 5 bases and J 4 bases; bases outside gene matches: 6. CDR3 length: 15 amino acids. CDR1 is SGHAT, CDR2 FQNNGV, per germline. The CDR3 loop reads CASSASGTSGYEQYF. CDR3 DNA: TGTGCCAGCAGCGCCTCCGGGACTAGCGGGTACGAGCAGTACTTC.

The chain uses TRBV2 and TRBJ2-5; 9 nucleotides match TRBD2. The CDR3 runs 17 residues. CDR1 is SNHLY and CDR2 is FYNNEI in the germline V gene. Trimming took 1 base from V and 1 from J; bases not matched to a gene: 7. Here the CDR3 DNA reads TGTGCCAGCAGTGAAGAAACCCTAGCGGGGACCCAAGAGACCCAGTACTTC. Amino acids: CASSEETLAGTQETQYF.

This chain uses TRBV6-5 with TRBJ1-2, with D unclear. This CDR3 is 12 amino acids long. The ends were cut back, 8 bases at V and 1 base at J, with 8 bases in the middle. Germline CDR1 reads MNHEY; CDR2 reads SVGAGI. In DNA, the CDR3 is TGTGCCAGCGACTGGTATAACTATGGCTACACCTTC. Amino acids: CASDWYNYGYTF.

This chain uses TRBV19 with TRBJ1-6; the match to TRBD1 covers 9 bases. The CDR3 is made up of 15 amino acids. After removal of 7 bases from V and 5 bases from J, the junction contained 6 bases not matched to a gene. CDR1 is LNHDA, CDR2 SQIVND, per germline (reference sequence). The CDR3 nucleotides are TGTGCCAGTAAGCAGGGGACAGGGAATAATTCACCCCTCCACTTT. This sequence encodes CASKQGTGNNSPLHF.

This clone has a handful of counts. V gene TRBV7-9 combines with J gene TRBJ2-5; D not resolved. The CDR3 length is 13 residues. The V end was cut by 5 bases, the J end by 2 bases, with 9 bases between. Germline V gives CDR1 SEHNR, CDR2 FQNEAQ (reference sequence). The chain's CDR3 is CASSPPVQETQYF. The CDR3 coding sequence is TGTGCCAGCAGCCCCCCGGTACAAGAGACCCAGTACTTC.

The J gene is TRBJ2-7, the V gene TRBV9, with D maybe TRBD1 (5 bases). The CDR3 has 14 amino acids. The V end lost 3 bases, the J end lost 2 bases, and 12 bases lay between the germline ends. From germline, CDR1 is SGDLS and CDR2 YYNGEE. The CDR3, as DNA: TGTGCCAGCAGCGGCAGGGAATCAACCTACGAGCAGTACTTC. Protein: CASSGRESTYEQYF.

This chain uses TRBV21-1 with TRBJ1-5; TRBD1, the table's D call, lacks a check against the DNA. TRBV21-1 is a listed pseudogene. CDR3 length: 14 residues. CDR3 in amino acids: CASSKDRAGQPQHF. The CDR3 DNA sequence: TGTGCCAGCAGCAAAGACAGGGCCGGTCAGCCCCAGCATTTT.

The V call is TRBV15, the J call TRBJ2-2; a possible D gene is TRBD1 (6 bases). Germline CDR1 reads LNHNV; CDR2 reads YYDKDF (reference sequence). Trimming shortened V by 5 bases and J by 8 bases, and 9 bases separated the two germline ends. CDR3 length: 12 residues. The CDR3 reads CATSGRGGELFF. DNA for the CDR3: TGTGCCACCAGCGGCAGGGGAGGGGAGCTGTTTTTT.

V gene TRBV10-1 combines with J gene TRBJ1-5, with unresolved D. The CDR3 has 12 residues. Germline V gene sequence: CDR1 WNHNN, CDR2 SYGVQD (reference sequence). Trimming pared 8 bases from V and 9 bases from J, leaving 14 bases between. For the CDR3, the DNA is TGCGCCAGCGGCTTTTCGGGAGGGCCCCAGCATTTT. Amino acids: CASGFSGGPQHF.

The chain couples TRBV6-5 to TRBJ2-7; 10 nucleotides agree with TRBD2. Trimming cost V 4 bases and J 2 bases; bases outside gene matches: 5. The CDR3 covers 15 residues. Germline-derived CDR1 and CDR2 are MNHEY and SVGAGI. For the CDR3, the DNA is TGTGCCAGCAGTTTTCAGCGGGGGGGCCCCTACGAGCAGTACTTC. It specifies CASSFQRGGPYEQYF.

This clone was counted a few times. The rearrangement uses TRBV6-5 and TRBJ1-6; D possibly corresponds to TRBD1 (5 bases). The germline gives CDR1 MNHEY, CDR2 SVGAGI. Between the trimmed V and J ends, which lost 2 bases and 15 bases, there was a span of 20 bases. The CDR3 is 15 residues long. The CDR3 loop is CASSYNSGGNLFLHF. The CDR3 region has the DNA TGTGCCAGCAGTTACAACTCGGGGGGGAATCTTTTCCTCCACTTT.

The chain combines TRBV6-1 with TRBJ1-1; D call uncertain. The CDR3 has 12 residues. From germline, CDR1 is MNHNS and CDR2 SASEGT. The V and J ends lost 2 bases and 8 bases respectively, with 9 bases between them. In DNA, the CDR3 is TGTGCCAGCAGTGAAATGGGCACGGAAGCTTTCTTT. It codes for CASSEMGTEAFF.

The rearrangement joins TRBV21-1 to TRBJ2-3; the D call in the table, TRBD1, was not verified against the DNA. TRBV21-1 is deemed a pseudogene. This CDR3 spans 17 amino acids. The CDR3 protein is CASSNGGDRGPTDTQYF. The CDR3 nucleotides read TGTGCCAGCAGCAATGGGGGGGACAGGGGACCCACAGATACGCAGTATTTT.

V is TRBV13 and J is TRBJ2-5, with a weak D call TRBD1 (5 bases). Trimming left V 0 bases short and J 1 base short, with 15 bases between. Germline V lookup: CDR1 PRHDT, CDR2 FYEKMQ (reference sequence). The CDR3 has 17 amino acids. CDR3 bases: TGTGCCAGCAGCTTAGGGTGGGGCCCGTTAGCCCAAGAGACCCAGTACTTC. This gives the protein CASSLGWGPLAQETQYF.

V is TRBV9 and J is TRBJ1-6; 7 nucleotides agree with TRBD1. CDR1 and CDR2 from the germline V gene are SGDLS and YYNGEE. The junction had 9 bases not matched to a gene; V was cut back by 3 bases and J by 9 bases. This CDR3 is 15 amino acids long. The CDR3 loop reads CASSAGRGQGSPLHF. The CDR3 nucleotides read TGTGCCAGCAGCGCCGGTAGGGGGCAAGGTTCACCCCTCCACTTT.

V and J are TRBV11-2 and TRBJ2-1; weak D call: TRBD1 (6 bases). The ends were cut back, 2 bases at V and 5 bases at J, with 7 bases in the middle. The CDR3 runs 13 residues. The germline gives CDR1 SGHAT, CDR2 FQNNGV. In DNA, the CDR3 is TGTGCCAGCAGCTTAAACAGGGACAATGAGCAGTTCTTC. Protein sequence: CASSLNRDNEQFF.

The chain uses TRBV6-6 and TRBJ2-1, with D possibly being TRBD1 (6 bases). The CDR3 contains 14 residues. The germline V gene encodes CDR1 MNHNY and CDR2 SVGAGI (reference sequence). V was shortened by 2 bases and J by 8 bases, with 13 bases between the two germline ends. The CDR3 DNA is TGTGCCAGCAGTTACCTCAGGGGTGGGGATGAGCAGTTCTTC. Translating gives CASSYLRGGDEQFF.

The V and J genes are TRBV11-2 and TRBJ2-7, with 8 nucleotides matching TRBD1. CDR3 length: 13 residues. CDR1 is SGHAT, CDR2 FQNNGV, per germline. The trim removed 5 bases at V and 7 bases at J, leaving 7 bases unmatched. CDR3 in DNA: TGTGCCAGCAGCGCGGACAGGGTAGGAGAGCAGTACTTC. As protein: CASSADRVGEQYF. Full variable domain (rest looked up from reference TRBV11-2 and TRBJ2-7): EAGVAQSPRYKIIEKRQSVAFWCNPISGHATLYWYQQILGQGPKLLIQFQNNGVVDDSQLPKDRFSAERLKGVDSTLKIQPAKLEDSAVYLCASSADRVGEQYFGPGTRLTVT.

This chain joins TRBV5-4 and TRBJ2-3; D is unresolved. V was pared by 2 bases and J by 3 bases, with 7 bases between. Per the germline V gene, CDR1 is SGHNT and CDR2 is YYREEE (reference sequence). The CDR3 contains 13 residues. CDR3 sequence (DNA): TGTGCCAGCAGCTTCGAGGCAACAGATACGCAGTATTTT. Residues: CASSFEATDTQYF. The full variable domain, its missing parts supplied by reference TRBV5-4 and TRBJ2-3, is ETGVTQSPTHLIKTRGQQVTLRCSSQSGHNTVSWYQQALGQGPQFIFQYYREEENGRGNFPPRFSGLQFPNYSSELNVNALELDDSALYLCASSFEATDTQYFGPGTRLTVL.

This chain links TRBV5-1 with TRBJ2-3; 7 bases map to TRBD1. The CDR3 sequence is 13 residues long. Trimming removed 4 bases from V and 1 base from J; junction bases left unmatched: 0. The germline V gene has CDR1 SGHRS and CDR2 YFSETQ. CDR3 region: CASSGQGTDTQYF. The CDR3 region has the DNA TGCGCCAGCAGCGGACAGGGCACAGATACGCAGTATTTT. Complete variable domain (other parts from reference TRBV5-1 and TRBJ2-3): KAGVTQTPRYLIKTRGQQVTLSCSPISGHRSVSWYQQTPGQGLQFLFEYFSETQRNKGNFPGRFSGRQFSNSRSEMNVSTLELGDSALYLCASSGQGTDTQYFGPGTRLTVL.

The V gene is TRBV5-1, the J gene TRBJ2-1, with 8 bases that match TRBD2. Germline CDR1 is SGHRS and CDR2 is YFSETQ. This CDR3 is 14 amino acids long. J lost 4 bases, V lost 2 bases, and 2 bases had no gene match. As DNA, the CDR3 is TGCGCCAGCAGCTTAGCGGGGGATTACAATGAGCAGTTCTTC. This translates into CASSLAGDYNEQFF. The whole variable domain, filled in from reference TRBV5-1 and TRBJ2-1, reads KAGVTQTPRYLIKTRGQQVTLSCSPISGHRSVSWYQQTPGQGLQFLFEYFSETQRNKGNFPGRFSGRQFSNSRSEMNVSTLELGDSALYLCASSLAGDYNEQFFGPGTRLTVL.

This rearrangement joins TRBV24-1 to TRBJ2-1; TRBD2 matches at 7 bases. This CDR3 is 13 amino acids long. Germline V gene lookup returns CDR1 KGHDR and CDR2 SFDVKD. The ends lost 9 bases at V and 7 bases at J; junction bases unmatched: 8. This chain's CDR3 is CATSGEGWNEQFF. For the CDR3, the DNA is TGTGCCACCTCTGGGGAGGGGTGGAATGAGCAGTTCTTC.

The chain combines TRBV11-3 with TRBJ1-1, with 7 bases that match TRBD1. V shed 5 bases, J shed 4 bases, and the junction held 13 bases outside the gene matches. CDR3 length equals 16 residues. Germline lookup yields CDR1 SGHNT and CDR2 YENEEA. The CDR3 DNA sequence: TGTGCCAGCAGCCCCCCACAGAAGGGGGCCGCCACTGAAGCTTTCTTT. Encoded protein: CASSPPQKGAATEAFF.

The sample holds a few counts of this clone. This sequence joins TRBV12-3 or TRBV12-4 and TRBJ2-1; D possibly corresponds to TRBD2 (6 bases). Trimming cost V 5 bases and J 9 bases, with 14 bases left between them. CDR3 length: 13 residues. In DNA, the CDR3 is TGTGCCAGCAGTCCAGCTAGCGTGGGTGAGCAGTTCTTC. It yields the protein CASSPASVGEQFF.

A single count supports this clone. J is TRBJ2-1 and V is TRBV5-1; 9 bases agree with TRBD2. Germline CDR1 reads SGHRS; CDR2 reads YFSETQ. There are 15 residues in the CDR3. V was clipped by 3 bases and J by 7 bases; unmatched bases: 8. In DNA form, the CDR3 reads TGCGCCAGCAGCTCCAGTAGCGGGGGAAGGAATGAGCAGTTCTTC. It specifies CASSSSSGGRNEQFF.